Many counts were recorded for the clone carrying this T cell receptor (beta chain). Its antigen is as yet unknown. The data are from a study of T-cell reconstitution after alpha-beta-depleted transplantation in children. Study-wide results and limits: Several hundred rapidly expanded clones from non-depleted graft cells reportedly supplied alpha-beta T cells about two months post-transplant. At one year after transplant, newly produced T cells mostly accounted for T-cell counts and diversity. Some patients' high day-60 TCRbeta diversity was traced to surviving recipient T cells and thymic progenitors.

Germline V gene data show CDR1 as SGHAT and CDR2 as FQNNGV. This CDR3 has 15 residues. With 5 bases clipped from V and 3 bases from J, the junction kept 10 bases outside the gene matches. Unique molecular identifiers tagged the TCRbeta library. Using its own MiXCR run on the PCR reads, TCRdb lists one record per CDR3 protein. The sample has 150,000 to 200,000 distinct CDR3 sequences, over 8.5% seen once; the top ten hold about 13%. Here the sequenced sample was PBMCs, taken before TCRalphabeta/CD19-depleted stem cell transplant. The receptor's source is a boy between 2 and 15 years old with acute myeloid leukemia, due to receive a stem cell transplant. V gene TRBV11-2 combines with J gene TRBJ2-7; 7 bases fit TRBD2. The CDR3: CASSPSGGDLYEQYF. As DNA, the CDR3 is TGTGCCAGCAGCCCATCGGGGGGAGACCTCTACGAGCAGTACTTC.